Described below is a single TCR beta chain sequence and its context. There are 15 residues in the CDR3. V lost 4 bases to trimming and J lost 8 bases, with 20 bases between them. Looked up from germline, CDR1 is SGHAT and CDR2 is FQDESV (reference sequence). This sample was included in a study of siplizumab effects on memory and regulatory T cells. Profiled with immunoSEQ multiplex PCR; TCRdb holds only in-frame clones, not every one. The sample contains tens of thousands of clones, 70% to 90% of which appear only once. The TCR was taken from a human donor in good health. The sample consisted of naive CD4+ T cells sorted from blood. The chain uses TRBV11-1 and TRBJ1-2, with D perhaps matching TRBD1 (6 bases). The CDR3 nucleotides are TGTGCCAGCAGCTCCCTTGGACAGACCTATCCCGGCTACACCTTC. Protein: CASSSLGQTYPGYTF.